Sequencing of this T cell receptor beta chain was carried out in a study of blood T cell repertoires in COVID-19 (dated by TCRdb to 2018 to 2020). For the study in its entirety: Samples from collaborators originated in the United States, Italy and Spain and spanned both the acute and convalescent phases of COVID-19. The prospective study material was composed of cDNA or gDNA derived from T cells, B-cell-depleted T cells, or PBMCs. Deeply sampled blood TCRbeta repertoires from subjects exposed to, actively infected with, or recovered from COVID-19 were included in the dataset. A freely available public database, intended as a resource for researchers studying the immune response to SARS-CoV-2, is where the repertoires were released. Samples came from the ongoing ImmuneRACE study (first 160 participants) plus 1,254 subjects from 6 global collaborators. The sample metadata nearly always contained a de-identified subject ID, COVID-19 status, age in years and sex. Where HLA class I and class II types were available, the types were taken from metadata supplied by the sample provider, not from assay-based typing. The paper's findings and limits, for the study overall: The quantity of clinical and demographic metadata differed by source and by participant and was supplied without curation.

One collaborating source in Seattle enrolled patients during active infection and followed them longitudinally through the course of disease. Whole blood was collected in K2EDTA tubes by collaborating institutions according to the institutions' own protocols. For TCRbeta analysis, collaborators shipped samples as frozen whole blood, isolated PBMCs, or DNA extracted from either of those sample types. Trimming takes 2 bases from V and 5 bases from J, and the germline ends sit 16 bases apart. The CDR3 has 15 amino acids, counting the end cysteine and phenylalanine. The retained sequence is limited to the CDR3, 45 bases, with the frame set at the first base. For CDR1 and CDR2, the germline V gene lists SGHRS and YFSETQ. The immunoSEQ Assay, a bias-controlled multiplex PCR, was used to amplify TCRbeta CDR3 regions from genomic DNA. The authors processed their data as follows. The number of nucleated cells in each sample was estimated from the amplification of reference gene primers within the assay. To quantify the absolute abundance of each unique TCRbeta CDR3 rearrangement, sequence reads were collapsed and filtered. Productive Simpson clonality was computed per sample as the square root of Simpson's diversity index over productive rearrangements. This is the immuneACCESS table as TCRdb keeps it, with only in-frame sequences that have V and J called. A part of the clones is gone; compared with another copy, unresolved V genes explain less than half, and the rest is unexplained. The DNA gave D and trimming, while V, J and clone size come from that table. This sample comprises about 230,000 clones, 90% of them detected only once. The ten top clones hold 2% to 3% of the sample.

This clone has only one observation. Its antigen is currently not known. Base qualities are missing; no much larger clone stands one base away. The sequenced sample was peripheral blood. The chain is assembled from TRBV5-1 and TRBJ1-1; the D gene cannot be resolved reliably. The receptor comes from a man aged 30 to 39 with COVID-19, enrolled during active disease. For the CDR3, the sequence is CASSFPEGGITEAFF. At the DNA level, the sequence is TGCGCCAGCAGCTTTCCTGAGGGCGGTATAACTGAAGCTTTCTTT. The CDR3, completed at both ends by the reference TRBV5-1 and TRBJ1-1 genes, gives the full variable domain KAGVTQTPRYLIKTRGQQVTLSCSPISGHRSVSWYQQTPGQGLQFLFEYFSETQRNKGNFPGRFSGRQFSNSRSEMNVSTLELGDSALYLCASSFPEGGITEAFFGQGTRLTVV.